One sample yielded the 2 T cell receptor beta chains listed below, sequenced in a study of T cell responses to AZD1222 COVID-19 vaccine (TCRdb year 2021). The intended sense of this specimen's time point label: about 28 days (+/-7) after the second vaccine dose. Receptor amplification or capture employed the immunoSEQ multiplex PCR assay. The source is immuneACCESS, and TCRdb retained only in-frame sequences with V and J called. Part of the clones is not carried over; for the studies checked, unresolved V genes explain less than half of this, and the remainder is unexplained. The sample table records 250,000 to 300,000 clones; 94% of these occur just once. The top ten clones comprise about 0.5% of the sample. The specimen comprised peripheral blood, sampled 28 days after the second AZD1222 dose. Receptors originate from an adult who received the AZD1222 COVID-19 vaccine.

The chain uses TRBV4-1 and TRBJ2-1, with a tentative D call TRBD1 (6 bases). The CDR3 contains 19 residues. The germline CDR1 and CDR2 sequences are MGHRA and YSYEKL. V was shortened by 0 bases and J by 4 bases, with 22 bases between the two germline ends. The CDR3 DNA follows: TGCGCCAGCAGCCAAGACATCAGTCGGTGGGCAGGGGAATACAATGAGCAGTTCTTC. This translates into CASSQDISRWAGEYNEQFF.

The genes are TRBV3-1 (or the pseudogene TRBV3-2) and TRBJ2-2; 10 nucleotides agree with TRBD2. This CDR3 is built from 16 residues. The J segment lost 6 bases and the V segment lost 2 bases, leaving 6 bases of the junction unmatched. The V gene's germline CDR1 is LGHDT and CDR2 YNNKEL (reference sequence). This CDR3 reads CASSQLSGRTPGELFF. The DNA of the CDR3 is TGTGCCAGCAGCCAACTTAGCGGGAGGACCCCCGGGGAGCTGTTTTTT.